Listed here are 2 T cell receptor beta chains from one sample, sequenced in a study of PD-1 blockade in classical Hodgkin lymphoma. Measured with immunoSEQ multiplex PCR; TCRdb has only the in-frame clones, and not every one. The sample lists over 75,000 clones, over 75% occurring once. Time point here: cycle 4 day 1 (C4D1), after about 6 weeks of nivolumab. The patients all showed relapse after autologous stem cell transplantation, while their brentuximab vedotin exposure varied. The starting material was peripheral blood mononuclear cells (PBMCs), obtained before the fourth cycle of nivolumab. The receptors were gathered from a human donor with classical Hodgkin lymphoma.

V usage is TRBV5-1 and J usage is TRBJ2-3; possible D gene TRBD1, 7 bases. Trimming removed 4 bases at V and 1 base at J, with 19 bases between. This CDR3 has 17 residues. Germline CDR1 and CDR2: SGHRS and YFSETQ. The CDR3 nucleotides read TGCGCCAGCAGCCAACCCCGGGGGCAGGGGGGCACAGATACGCAGTATTTT. Its protein product is CASSQPRGQGGTDTQYF. Full variable domain (rest looked up from reference TRBV5-1 and TRBJ2-3): KAGVTQTPRYLIKTRGQQVTLSCSPISGHRSVSWYQQTPGQGLQFLFEYFSETQRNKGNFPGRFSGRQFSNSRSEMNVSTLELGDSALYLCASSQPRGQGGTDTQYFGPGTRLTVL.

The chain recombines TRBV2 with TRBJ2-7, with D perhaps matching TRBD1 (6 bases). The germline gives CDR1 SNHLY, CDR2 FYNNEI. V was cut by 2 bases and J by 3 bases, with 14 bases left in between. The CDR3 spans 15 residues. Here the CDR3 reads CASSEYRNRDYEQYF. CDR3 in DNA: TGTGCCAGCAGTGAATATAGGAACAGGGACTACGAGCAGTACTTC.